Listed below are T cell receptor beta chains from one sample, sequenced in a study of spatial heterogeneity in lung cancer. TCRdb re-derived calls from the 5' RACE reads in MiXCR, one entry per CDR3 protein. The top ten hold 23% of the sample, which has about 2,900 distinct CDR3 sequences, roughly 17% seen once. The sequencing used normal lung tissue next to the tumor, collected at surgery. The receptors come from a female donor with early-stage non-small cell lung cancer. The CDR3 runs from the conserved cysteine through the conserved F or W. The D gene is left open where the match is weak. Size values are once, few and many counts, or a class for expanded clones, and some rows have none.

TRBV18	TRBJ1-6	medium-sized	TRBD1	CASSLTGGTAPLHF	TGTGCCAGCTCACTCACAGGGGGCACAGCACCCCTCCACTTT
TRBV28	TRBJ1-5	few	TRBD1	CASGTQGEESNQPQHF	TGTGCCAGCGGCACCCAGGGGGAGGAGAGCAATCAGCCCCAGCATTTT
TRBV20-1	TRBJ2-3	.	.	CSALGSTDTQYF	TGCAGTGCCCTCGGAAGCACAGATACGCAGTATTTT
TRBV19	TRBJ2-2	medium-sized	.	CASSPSLPYTGELFF	TGTGCCAGTAGTCCCTCCCTCCCGTACACCGGGGAGCTGTTTTTT
TRBV30	TRBJ2-3	.	.	CAYPGATGDTQYF	TGTGCCTATCCGGGAGCGACGGGAGATACGCAGTATTTT
TRBV20-1	TRBJ2-1	.	.	CSARMGGRYNEQFF	TGCAGTGCTAGAATGGGGGGGCGATACAATGAGCAGTTCTTC
TRBV11-2	TRBJ2-2	.	.	CASTIPLGTGELFF	TGTGCCAGCACCATCCCCCTCGGGACCGGGGAGCTGTTTTTT
TRBV10-3	TRBJ2-2	.	.	CAISEGNTGELFF	TGTGCCATCAGTGAGGGGAACACCGGGGAGCTGTTTTTT
TRBV7-2	TRBJ2-7	.	TRBD2	CASSLSLAGAYEQYF	TGTGCCAGCAGCTTATCTCTAGCGGGAGCCTACGAGCAGTACTTC
TRBV7-2	TRBJ1-2	medium-sized	.	CASSLPSLLLSSNYGYTF	TGTGCCAGCAGCCTCCCATCCTTACTACTCTCCTCTAACTATGGCTACACCTTC
TRBV6-6	TRBJ2-5	.	.	CASSSGQWKAQYF	TGTGCCAGCAGTTCCGGACAGTGGAAGGCCCAGTACTTC
TRBV9	TRBJ2-7	.	.	CASSVDWSRSYEQYF	TGTGCCAGCAGCGTAGACTGGTCACGGTCCTACGAGCAGTACTTC
TRBV29-1	TRBJ1-4	medium-sized	.	CSAFDTSEKLFF	TGCAGCGCCTTCGACACGAGTGAAAAACTGTTTTTT
TRBV11-2	TRBJ2-3	few	.	CASSYANTDTQYF	TGTGCCAGCAGTTACGCGAACACAGATACGCAGTATTTT
TRBV4-2	TRBJ1-2	few	.	CASSQDGGDINYGYTF	TGTGCCAGCAGCCAAGACGGGGGGGATATCAACTATGGCTACACCTTC
TRBV30	TRBJ2-3	.	.	CAWSRVGTDTQYF	TGTGCCTGGAGTAGGGTTGGCACAGATACGCAGTATTTT
TRBV20-1	TRBJ1-5	medium-sized	.	CSASGGQEINQPQHF	TGCAGTGCTAGTGGGGGCCAGGAGATCAATCAGCCCCAGCATTTT
TRBV7-3	TRBJ2-7	medium-sized	.	CASSPGSPTYEQYF	TGTGCCAGCAGCCCCGGAAGTCCCACCTACGAGCAGTACTTC
TRBV2	TRBJ2-5	many	.	CASSQPKDRIQETQYF	TGTGCCAGCAGTCAACCTAAAGACAGGATACAAGAGACCCAGTACTTC
TRBV5-5	TRBJ2-7	.	.	CASSFGHGYEQYF	TGTGCCAGCAGCTTTGGACACGGATACGAGCAGTACTTC
TRBV12-3/TRBV12-4	TRBJ2-5	few	.	CASSPGWRVVDF	TGTGCCAGCAGCCCCGGCTGGAGGGTGGTGGACTTC
TRBV19	TRBJ1-5	few	.	CASISTGYNQPQHF	TGTGCCAGTATCTCGACAGGCTACAATCAGCCCCAGCATTTT
TRBV2	TRBJ2-3	medium-sized	.	CASRDVGRVEEDVTQYF	TGTGCCAGCAGGGACGTTGGCAGGGTCGAGGAGGATGTTACGCAGTATTTT
TRBV6-5	TRBJ1-1	medium-sized	.	CASSPTTGAITEAFF	TGTGCCAGCAGCCCAACCACCGGGGCCATCACTGAAGCTTTCTTT
TRBV7-8	TRBJ1-2	many	TRBD1	CASSPQEGTGVGGTYGYTF	TGTGCCAGCAGCCCCCAAGAGGGGACAGGGGTAGGGGGTACCTATGGCTACACCTTC
TRBV27	TRBJ2-3	.	TRBD2	CASSPIGTSRTRDTQYF	TGTGCCAGCAGTCCCATAGGGACTAGCAGGACGAGGGATACGCAGTATTTT
TRBV12-3/TRBV12-4	TRBJ2-3	few	.	CASSSGIKSTDTQYF	TGTGCCAGCAGTTCCGGGATAAAGAGCACAGATACGCAGTATTTT
TRBV20-1	TRBJ2-2	many	.	CSARRTGNTGELFF	TGCAGTGCTAGACGGACGGGGAACACCGGGGAGCTGTTTTTT
TRBV19	TRBJ1-1	.	TRBD1	CASRTWTGGNTEAFF	TGTGCCAGTAGGACTTGGACAGGGGGGAACACTGAAGCTTTCTTT
TRBV19	TRBJ1-6	.	TRBD1	CASSMGQPPLSYNSPLHF	TGTGCCAGTAGTATGGGACAGCCTCCCCTCTCCTATAATTCACCCCTCCACTTT
TRBV28	TRBJ2-1	.	TRBD2	CASSSPHSGSSYNEQFF	TGTGCCAGCAGTTCACCACATAGCGGGAGTTCCTACAATGAGCAGTTCTTC
TRBV5-5	TRBJ2-1	many	TRBD2	CASSFVSGRSGNEQFF	TGTGCCAGCAGCTTTGTGAGCGGGAGAAGTGGAAATGAGCAGTTCTTC
TRBV19	TRBJ2-7	few	.	CASSRSQGATYEQYF	TGTGCCAGTAGTCGGAGTCAGGGAGCTACCTACGAGCAGTACTTC
TRBV12-3/TRBV12-4	TRBJ2-7	few	.	CASSLERGSYEQYF	TGTGCCAGCAGTTTAGAACGGGGCTCCTACGAGCAGTACTTC
TRBV27	TRBJ2-1	medium-sized	.	CASSPLITYNEQFF	TGTGCCAGCAGTCCCCTGATTACCTACAATGAGCAGTTCTTC
TRBV27	TRBJ1-2	.	TRBD1	CASSITGANYGYTF	TGTGCCAGCAGTATAACAGGGGCCAACTATGGCTACACCTTC
TRBV28	TRBJ1-5	few	TRBD1	CASSFGDRFNQPQHF	TGTGCCAGCAGTTTTGGGGACAGGTTCAATCAGCCCCAGCATTTT
TRBV6-1	TRBJ1-1	medium-sized	.	CASRQGSENTEAFF	TGTGCCAGCAGACAGGGTTCCGAAAACACTGAAGCTTTCTTT
TRBV12-3/TRBV12-4	TRBJ1-1	.	.	CASSFLGQTEAFF	TGTGCCAGCAGTTTTTTGGGGCAAACTGAAGCTTTCTTT
TRBV10-3	TRBJ1-1	medium-sized	TRBD1	CAMRRDRENTEAFF	TGTGCCATGCGCCGGGACAGGGAGAACACTGAAGCTTTCTTT
TRBV7-9	TRBJ1-4	large	TRBD1	CASQGGEKLFF	TGTGCCAGTCAGGGGGGTGAAAAACTGTTTTTT
TRBV28	TRBJ2-3	.	.	CASRSDSTGTDTQYF	TGTGCCAGCAGGTCCGACTCCACCGGCACAGATACGCAGTATTTT
TRBV11-2	TRBJ2-5	medium-sized	TRBD1	CASSTLGQLGETQYF	TGTGCCAGCAGCACGCTGGGACAGCTTGGAGAGACCCAGTACTTC
TRBV9	TRBJ2-1	.	TRBD2	CASSVQAGYNEQFF	TGTGCCAGCAGCGTCCAAGCGGGGTACAATGAGCAGTTCTTC
TRBV7-9	TRBJ2-1	medium-sized	.	CASSLVGGSSYNEQFF	TGTGCCAGCAGCTTAGTGGGTGGTAGCTCCTACAATGAGCAGTTCTTC
TRBV29-1	TRBJ2-5	.	.	CSVKVQETQYF	TGCAGCGTCAAGGTCCAAGAGACCCAGTACTTC